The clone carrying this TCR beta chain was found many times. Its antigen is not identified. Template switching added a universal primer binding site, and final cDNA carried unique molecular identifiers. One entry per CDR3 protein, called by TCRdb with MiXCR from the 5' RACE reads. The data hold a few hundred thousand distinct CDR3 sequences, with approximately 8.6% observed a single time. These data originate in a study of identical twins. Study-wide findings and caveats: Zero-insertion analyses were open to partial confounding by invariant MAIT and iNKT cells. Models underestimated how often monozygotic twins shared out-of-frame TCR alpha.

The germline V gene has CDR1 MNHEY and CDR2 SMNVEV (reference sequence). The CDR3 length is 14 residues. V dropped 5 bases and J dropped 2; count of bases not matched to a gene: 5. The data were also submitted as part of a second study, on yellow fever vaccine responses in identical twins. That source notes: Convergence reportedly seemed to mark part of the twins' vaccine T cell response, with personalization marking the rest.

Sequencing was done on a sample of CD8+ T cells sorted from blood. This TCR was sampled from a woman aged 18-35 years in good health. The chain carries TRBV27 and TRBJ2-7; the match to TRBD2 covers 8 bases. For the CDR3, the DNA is TGTGCCAGCAGTCCGGGACTAGGCGCCTACGAGCAGTACTTC. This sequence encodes CASSPGLGAYEQYF.